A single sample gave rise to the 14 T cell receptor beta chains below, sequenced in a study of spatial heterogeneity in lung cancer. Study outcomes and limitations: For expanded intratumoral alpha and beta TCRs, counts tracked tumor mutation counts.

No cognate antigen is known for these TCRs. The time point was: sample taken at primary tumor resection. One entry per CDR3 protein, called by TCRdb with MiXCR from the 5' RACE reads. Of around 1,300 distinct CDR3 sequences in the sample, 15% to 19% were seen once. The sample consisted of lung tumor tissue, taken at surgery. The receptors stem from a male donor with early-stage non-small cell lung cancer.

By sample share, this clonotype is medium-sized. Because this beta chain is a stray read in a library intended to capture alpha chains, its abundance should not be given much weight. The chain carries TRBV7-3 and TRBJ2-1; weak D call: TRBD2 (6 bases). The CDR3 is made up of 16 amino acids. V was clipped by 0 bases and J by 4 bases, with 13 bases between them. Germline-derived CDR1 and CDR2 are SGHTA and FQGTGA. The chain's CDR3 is CASSLTGDSIYNEQFF. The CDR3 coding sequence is TGTGCCAGCAGCTTAACAGGGGACTCCATTTACAATGAGCAGTTCTTC.

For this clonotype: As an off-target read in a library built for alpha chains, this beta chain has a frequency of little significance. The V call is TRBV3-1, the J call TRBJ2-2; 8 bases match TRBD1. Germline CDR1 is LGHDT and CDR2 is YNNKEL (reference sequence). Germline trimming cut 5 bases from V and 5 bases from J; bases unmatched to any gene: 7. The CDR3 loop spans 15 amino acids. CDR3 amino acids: CASSGGTGRTGELFF. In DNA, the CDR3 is TGTGCCAGCAGCGGGGGGACAGGAAGAACCGGGGAGCTGTTTTTT. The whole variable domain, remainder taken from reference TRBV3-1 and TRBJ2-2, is DTAVSQTPKYLVTQMGNDKSIKCEQNLGHDTMYWYKQDSKKFLKIMFSYNNKELIINETVPNRFSPKSPDKAHLNLHINSLELGDSAVYFCASSGGTGRTGELFFGEGSRLTVL.

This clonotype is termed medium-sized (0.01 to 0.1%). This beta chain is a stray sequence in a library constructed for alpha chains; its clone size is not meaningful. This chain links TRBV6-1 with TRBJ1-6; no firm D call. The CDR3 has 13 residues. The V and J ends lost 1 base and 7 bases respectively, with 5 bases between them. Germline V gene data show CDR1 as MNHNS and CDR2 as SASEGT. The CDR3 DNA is TGTGCCAGCAGTGAAGACCCCAATTCACCCCTCCACTTT. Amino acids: CASSEDPNSPLHF.

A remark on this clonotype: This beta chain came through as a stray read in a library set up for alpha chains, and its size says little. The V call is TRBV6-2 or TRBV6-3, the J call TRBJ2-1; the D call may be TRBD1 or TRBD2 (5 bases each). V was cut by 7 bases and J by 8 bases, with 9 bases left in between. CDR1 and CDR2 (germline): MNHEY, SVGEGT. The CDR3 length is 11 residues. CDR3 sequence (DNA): TGTGCCAGCACTCTGGGGGATGAGCAGTTCTTC. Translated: CASTLGDEQFF.

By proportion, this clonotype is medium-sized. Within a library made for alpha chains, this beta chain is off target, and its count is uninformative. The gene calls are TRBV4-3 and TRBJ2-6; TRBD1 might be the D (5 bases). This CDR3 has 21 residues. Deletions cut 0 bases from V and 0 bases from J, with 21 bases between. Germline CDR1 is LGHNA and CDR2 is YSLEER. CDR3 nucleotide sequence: TGCGCCAGCAGCCAAGATTTTGGAACCGACAGCCTCTTCTCTGGGGCCAACGTCCTGACTTTC. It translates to CASSQDFGTDSLFSGANVLTF.

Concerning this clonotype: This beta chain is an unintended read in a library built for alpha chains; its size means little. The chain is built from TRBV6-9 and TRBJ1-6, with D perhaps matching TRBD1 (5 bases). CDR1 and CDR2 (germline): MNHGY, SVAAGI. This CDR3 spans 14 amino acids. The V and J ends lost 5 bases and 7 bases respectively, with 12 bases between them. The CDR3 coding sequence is TGTGCCAGCAGTCCCAGGGTTTTCAATTCACCCCTCCACTTT. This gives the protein CASSPRVFNSPLHF.

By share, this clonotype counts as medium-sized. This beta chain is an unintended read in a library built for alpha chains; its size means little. DNA for the CDR3: TGCAGTGCCAAGCGGACTAGCGGACAAGAGACCCAGTACTTC. Amino acid sequence: CSAKRTSGQETQYF. The chain carries TRBV20-1 and TRBJ2-5; TRBD2 matches 10 bases. The length of the CDR3 is 14 residues. V was pared by 6 bases and J by 2 bases, with 6 bases of the junction left unmatched. CDR1 DFQATT and CDR2 SNEGSKA come from the germline V gene (reference sequence).

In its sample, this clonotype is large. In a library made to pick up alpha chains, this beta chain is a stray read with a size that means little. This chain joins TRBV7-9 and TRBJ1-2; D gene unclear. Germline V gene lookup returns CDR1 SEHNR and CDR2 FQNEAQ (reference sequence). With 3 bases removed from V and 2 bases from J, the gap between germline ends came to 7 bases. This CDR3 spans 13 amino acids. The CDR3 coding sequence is TGTGCCAGCAGCTTCGACACGAACTATGGCTACACCTTC. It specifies CASSFDTNYGYTF.

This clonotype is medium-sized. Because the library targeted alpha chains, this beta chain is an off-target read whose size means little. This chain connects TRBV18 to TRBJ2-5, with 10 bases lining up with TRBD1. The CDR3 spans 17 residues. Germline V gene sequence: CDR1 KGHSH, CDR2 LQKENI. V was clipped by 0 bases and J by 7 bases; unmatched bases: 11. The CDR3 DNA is TGTGCCAGCTCACCACCGATGGGACAGGGGACTCATGGGACCCAGTACTTC. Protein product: CASSPPMGQGTHGTQYF.

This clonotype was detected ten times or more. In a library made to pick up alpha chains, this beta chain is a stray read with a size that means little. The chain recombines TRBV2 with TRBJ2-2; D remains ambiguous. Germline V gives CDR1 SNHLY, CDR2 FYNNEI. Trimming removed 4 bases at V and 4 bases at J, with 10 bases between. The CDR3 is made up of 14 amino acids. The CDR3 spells CASSANKGTGELFF. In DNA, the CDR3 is TGTGCCAGCAGTGCCAATAAAGGCACCGGGGAGCTGTTTTTT.

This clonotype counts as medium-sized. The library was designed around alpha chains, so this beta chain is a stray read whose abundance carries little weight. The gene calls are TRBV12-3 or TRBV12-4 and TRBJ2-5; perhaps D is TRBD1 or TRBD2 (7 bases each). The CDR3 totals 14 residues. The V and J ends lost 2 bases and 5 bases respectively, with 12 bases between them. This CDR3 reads CASSLQGGSETQYF. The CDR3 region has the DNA TGTGCCAGCAGTTTACAGGGGGGGTCGGAGACCCAGTACTTC.

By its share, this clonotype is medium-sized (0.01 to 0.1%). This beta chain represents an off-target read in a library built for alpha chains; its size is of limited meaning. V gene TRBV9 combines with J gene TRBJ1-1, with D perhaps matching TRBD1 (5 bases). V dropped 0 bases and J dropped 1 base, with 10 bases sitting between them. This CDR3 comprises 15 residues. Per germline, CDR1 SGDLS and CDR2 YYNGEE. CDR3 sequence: CASSVGGDENTEAFF. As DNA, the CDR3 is TGTGCCAGCAGCGTAGGGGGCGATGAGAACACTGAAGCTTTCTTT.

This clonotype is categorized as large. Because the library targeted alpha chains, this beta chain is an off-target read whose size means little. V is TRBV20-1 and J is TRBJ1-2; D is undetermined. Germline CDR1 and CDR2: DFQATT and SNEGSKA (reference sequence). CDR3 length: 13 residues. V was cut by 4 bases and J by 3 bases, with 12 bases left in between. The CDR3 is CSATMEEYYGYTF. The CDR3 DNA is TGCAGTGCTACCATGGAGGAGTACTATGGCTACACCTTC.

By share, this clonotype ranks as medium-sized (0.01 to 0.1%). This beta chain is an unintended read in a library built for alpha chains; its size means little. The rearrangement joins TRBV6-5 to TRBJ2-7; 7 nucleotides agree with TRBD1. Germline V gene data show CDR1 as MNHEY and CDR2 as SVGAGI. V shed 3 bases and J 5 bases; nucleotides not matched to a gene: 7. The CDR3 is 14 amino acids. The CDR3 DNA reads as TGTGCCAGCAGTTATCAACAGGGGCAGAACGAGCAGTACTTC. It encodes CASSYQQGQNEQYF.